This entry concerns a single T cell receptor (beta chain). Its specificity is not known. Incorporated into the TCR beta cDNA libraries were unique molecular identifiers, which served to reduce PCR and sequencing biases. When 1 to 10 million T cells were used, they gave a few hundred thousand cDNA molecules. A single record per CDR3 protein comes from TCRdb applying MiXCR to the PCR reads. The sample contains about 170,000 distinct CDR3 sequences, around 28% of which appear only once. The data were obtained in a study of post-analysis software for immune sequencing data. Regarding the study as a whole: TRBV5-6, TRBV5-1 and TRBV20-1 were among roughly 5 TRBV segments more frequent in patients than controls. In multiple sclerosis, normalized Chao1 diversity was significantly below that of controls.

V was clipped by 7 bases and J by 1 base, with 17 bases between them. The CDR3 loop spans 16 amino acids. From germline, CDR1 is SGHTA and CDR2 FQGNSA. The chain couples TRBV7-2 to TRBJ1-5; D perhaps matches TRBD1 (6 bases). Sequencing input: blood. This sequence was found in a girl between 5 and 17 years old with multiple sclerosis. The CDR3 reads CASTPGGAGSNQPQHF. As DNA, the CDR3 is TGTGCCAGCACCCCTGGGGGGGCGGGGAGCAATCAGCCCCAGCATTTT.